This T cell receptor beta chain appears in the sequencing data of a study of blood T cell repertoires in COVID-19. Study-level background: Samples of COVID-19 (acute and convalescent) were obtained from the United States, Italy and Spain. In each case, the material was cDNA or gDNA derived from T cells, B-cell-depleted T cells, or PBMCs.

Authors' data handling: Counts of nucleated cells, estimated from reference gene primer amplification, were obtained. Data came from immunoSEQ multiplex PCR; TCRdb stores just in-frame clones and leaves some out. V, J and clone size were drawn from that table, and D and trimming were deduced from the DNA. The table includes approximately 150,000 clones, less than 90% detected once. Enrolment of Seattle patients took place during active infection, and they were followed longitudinally. CDR3 length: 13 amino acids. Germline CDR1 is MNHEY and CDR2 is SVGAGI. V lost 11 bases and J lost 3, with 17 bases in between.

This receptor was taken from a man aged 25-45 years with COVID-19, enrolled during active disease. The chain has TRBV6-5 and TRBJ2-7, with D maybe TRBD1 (6 bases). The sample comprised peripheral blood. Here the CDR3 DNA reads TGTGCCGGCCAAAGACCAGGGGACTACGAGCAGTACTTC. Its protein is CAGQRPGDYEQYF.